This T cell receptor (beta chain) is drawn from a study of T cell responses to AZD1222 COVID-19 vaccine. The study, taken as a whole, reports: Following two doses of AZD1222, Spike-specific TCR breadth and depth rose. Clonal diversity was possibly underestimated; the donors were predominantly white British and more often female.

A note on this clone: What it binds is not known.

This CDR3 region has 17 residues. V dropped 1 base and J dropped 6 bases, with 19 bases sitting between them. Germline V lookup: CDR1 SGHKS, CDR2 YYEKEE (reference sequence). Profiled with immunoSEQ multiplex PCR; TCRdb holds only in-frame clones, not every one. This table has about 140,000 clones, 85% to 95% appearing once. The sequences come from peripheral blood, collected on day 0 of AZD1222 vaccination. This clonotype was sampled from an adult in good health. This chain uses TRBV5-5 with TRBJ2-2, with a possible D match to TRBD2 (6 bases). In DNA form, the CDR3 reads TGTGCCAGCAGCTTGTCCCGGGGGATCGGTAACGCCGGGGAGCTGTTTTTT. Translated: CASSLSRGIGNAGELFF.